The clone carrying this T cell receptor (beta chain) showed up just once. The ends were cut back, 1 base at V and 3 bases at J, with 6 bases in the middle. Germline CDR1 reads SEHNR; CDR2 reads FQNEAQ (reference sequence). There are 14 residues in the CDR3. This specimen belongs to a study of blood T cell repertoires in COVID-19. For the study at large: Nucleic acid was either cDNA or gDNA, and it came from T cells, B-cell-depleted T cells, or PBMCs.

Source study methods: Reference gene primer amplification gave nucleated cell count estimates. Only in-frame clones appear in the TCRdb table, and some are missing; sequencing was by immunoSEQ multiplex PCR. V and J calls plus clone size are reproduced from that table; the DNA served to infer D and trimming. The table lists tens of thousands of clones, 78% of them singletons. The chain links TRBV7-9 to TRBJ2-2; D not resolved. This receptor was identified in a human donor with active or convalescent COVID-19. The donor label of this sample is uncertain. Sequencing was done on a sample of peripheral blood. CDR3 bases: TGTGCCAGCAGCTTAGACCGGGACACCGGGGAGCTGTTTTTT. Translation: CASSLDRDTGELFF. Complete variable domain (other parts from reference TRBV7-9 and TRBJ2-2): DTGVSQNPRHKITKRGQNVTFRCDPISEHNRLYWYRQTLGQGPEFLTYFQNEAQLEKSRLLSDRFSAERPKGSFSTLEIQRTEQGDSAMYLCASSLDRDTGELFFGEGSRLTVL.